The 9 T cell receptor beta chains below come from one sample, sequenced in a study of PD-L1 blockade in urothelial cancer. Time point specified: pretreatment peripheral blood. TCRdb keeps only in-frame clones here, not all; method: immunoSEQ multiplex PCR. The sample lists around 82,000 clones, roughly 84% seen once, with roughly 2% in the top ten. This specimen consisted of PBMCs, obtained around atezolizumab (anti-PD-L1) treatment. The receptor set was obtained from a man between 60 and 70 years old with urothelial cancer.

This chain joins TRBV5-6 and TRBJ2-7; 11 bases are shared with TRBD1. The CDR3 is 16 amino acids. V trimming: 4 bases; J trimming: 4 bases; junction bases outside the gene matches: 10. CDR1 and CDR2 (germline): SGHDT, YYEEEE. The CDR3 nucleotides read TGTGCCAGCAGCCCCTACCGGGGGACAGGGGGTTACGAGCAGTACTTC. The encoded protein is CASSPYRGTGGYEQYF.

V usage is TRBV6-1 and J usage is TRBJ1-3; TRBD1 aligns across 10 bases. Losses at the gene ends were 2 bases for V and 0 bases for J; bases not matched to a gene: 25. The CDR3 is made up of 24 amino acids. Germline V gene sequence: CDR1 MNHNS, CDR2 SASEGT. In DNA form, the CDR3 reads TGTGCCAGCAGTGAAATGTACCCGTCCCCGGGACAGGGGCCCTATCCAAGCTCTGGAAACACCATATATTTT. Its protein product is CASSEMYPSPGQGPYPSSGNTIYF.

This CDR3 is CASSQASGRAFGTDTQYF. In DNA form, the CDR3 reads TGCGCCAGCAGCCAAGCTAGCGGGAGGGCCTTCGGGACAGATACGCAGTATTTT. The rearrangement joins TRBV4-3 to TRBJ2-3; the match to TRBD2 covers 12 bases. The CDR3 extends over 18 amino acids. Germline CDR1 reads LGHNA; CDR2 reads YSLEER. The ends lost 1 base at V and 3 bases at J; junction bases unmatched: 8.

The table lists this clone with a few counts. The V and J genes are TRBV19 and TRBJ1-2, with D maybe TRBD1 (5 bases). Trimming took 3 bases from V and 1 from J, leaving 15 bases between them. Germline CDR1 LNHDA, CDR2 SQIVND (reference sequence). The CDR3 runs 16 residues. The DNA of the CDR3 is TGTGCCAGTAGTATGTCGGGGGGTATCCTTAACTATGGCTACACCTTC. Its protein product is CASSMSGGILNYGYTF.

This rearrangement joins TRBV5-1 to TRBJ1-2, with D possibly matching TRBD1 (6 bases). Trimming shortened V by 0 bases and J by 4 bases, and 10 bases separated the two germline ends. The CDR3 sequence is 14 residues long. The germline V gene encodes CDR1 SGHRS and CDR2 YFSETQ. The CDR3 bases are TGCGCCAGCAGCTTGGGGGACAACCTCTATGGCTACACCTTC. Translating gives CASSLGDNLYGYTF.

The chain employs TRBV7-2 and TRBJ1-2; D is unclear. V shed 4 bases and J shed 2 bases, with 5 bases lying between them. Germline V gives CDR1 SGHTA, CDR2 FQGNSA. The CDR3 is made up of 12 amino acids. CDR3 amino acids: CASSYQNYGYTF. CDR3 in DNA: TGTGCCAGCAGCTACCAGAACTATGGCTACACCTTC.

The chain uses TRBV25-1 and TRBJ2-1; TRBD2 matches at 14 bases. Germline CDR1 is MGHDK and CDR2 is SYGVNS. CDR3 size: 16 residues. Germline trimming cut 8 bases from V and 8 bases from J; bases unmatched to any gene: 11. The CDR3 nucleotides read TGTGCCAGCGGGAAGGGACTAGCGGGAGAAGGATATGAGCAGTTCTTC. Its protein product is CASGKGLAGEGYEQFF.

V and J are TRBV10-3 and TRBJ1-3; 11 bases line up with TRBD1. The germline V gene encodes CDR1 ENHRY and CDR2 SYGVKD. J gave up 1 base and V 6 bases, and 5 bases lay outside the gene matches. CDR3 length: 16 amino acids. The CDR3 nucleotides are TGTGCCATCAGACTAGGACAGGGGGCGTCTGGAAACACCATATATTTT. Protein: CAIRLGQGASGNTIYF.

The J gene is TRBJ2-3, the V gene TRBV25-1; D is unclear. Deletions cut 2 bases from V and 5 bases from J, with 14 bases between. This CDR3 is 15 amino acids long. Germline CDR1 and CDR2: MGHDK and SYGVNS. In nucleotides, the CDR3 is TGTGCCAGCAGTGAAGTATCCGGGTTCGGAGATACGCAGTATTTT. It encodes CASSEVSGFGDTQYF.